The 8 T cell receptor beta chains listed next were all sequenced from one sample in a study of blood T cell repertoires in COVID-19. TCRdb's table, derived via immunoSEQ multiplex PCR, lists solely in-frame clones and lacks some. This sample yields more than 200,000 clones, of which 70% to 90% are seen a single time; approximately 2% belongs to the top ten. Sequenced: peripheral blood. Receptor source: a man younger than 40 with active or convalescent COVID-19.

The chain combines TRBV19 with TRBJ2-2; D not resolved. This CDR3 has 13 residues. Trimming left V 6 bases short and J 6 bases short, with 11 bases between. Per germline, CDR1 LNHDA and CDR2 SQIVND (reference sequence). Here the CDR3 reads CASSPQWSGELFF. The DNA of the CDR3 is TGTGCCAGTAGCCCCCAGTGGTCCGGGGAGCTGTTTTTT.

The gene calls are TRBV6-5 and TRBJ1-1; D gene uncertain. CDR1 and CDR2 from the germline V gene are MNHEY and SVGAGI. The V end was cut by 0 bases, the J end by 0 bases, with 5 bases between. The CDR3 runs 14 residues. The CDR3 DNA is TGTGCCAGCAGTTACTCAGAGATGAACACTGAAGCTTTCTTT. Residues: CASSYSEMNTEAFF.

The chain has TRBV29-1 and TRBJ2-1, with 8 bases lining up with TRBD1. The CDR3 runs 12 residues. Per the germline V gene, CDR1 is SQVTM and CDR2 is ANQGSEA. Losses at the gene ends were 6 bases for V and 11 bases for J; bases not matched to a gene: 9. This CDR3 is CSVVPRQGKQFF. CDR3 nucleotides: TGCAGCGTGGTTCCCCGACAGGGGAAGCAGTTCTTC.

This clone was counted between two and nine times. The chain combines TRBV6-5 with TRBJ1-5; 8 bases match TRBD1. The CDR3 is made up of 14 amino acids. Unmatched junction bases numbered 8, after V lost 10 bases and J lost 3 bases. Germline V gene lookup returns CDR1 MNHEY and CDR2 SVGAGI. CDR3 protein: CAISQGGNNQPQHF. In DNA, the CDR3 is TGTGCCATTTCACAGGGGGGTAACAATCAGCCCCAGCATTTT.

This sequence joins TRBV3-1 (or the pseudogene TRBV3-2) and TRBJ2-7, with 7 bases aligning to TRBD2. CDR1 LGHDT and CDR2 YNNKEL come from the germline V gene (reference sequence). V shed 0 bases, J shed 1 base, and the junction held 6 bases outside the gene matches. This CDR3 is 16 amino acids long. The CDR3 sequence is CASSQDFAGVSYEQYF. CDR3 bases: TGTGCCAGCAGCCAAGATTTCGCGGGGGTATCCTACGAGCAGTACTTC.

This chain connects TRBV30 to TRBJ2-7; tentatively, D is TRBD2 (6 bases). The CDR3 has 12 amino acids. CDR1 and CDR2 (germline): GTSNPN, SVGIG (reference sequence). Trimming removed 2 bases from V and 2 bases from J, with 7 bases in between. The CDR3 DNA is TGTGCCTGGAGTTGGGGGGCCTACGAGCAGTACTTC. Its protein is CAWSWGAYEQYF.

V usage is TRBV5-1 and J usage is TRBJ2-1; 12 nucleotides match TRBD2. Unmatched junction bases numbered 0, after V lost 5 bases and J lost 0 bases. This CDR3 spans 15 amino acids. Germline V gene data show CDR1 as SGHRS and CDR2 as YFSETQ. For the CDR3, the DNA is TGCGCCAGCAGGACTAGCGGGAGCTCCTACAATGAGCAGTTCTTC. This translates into CASRTSGSSYNEQFF.

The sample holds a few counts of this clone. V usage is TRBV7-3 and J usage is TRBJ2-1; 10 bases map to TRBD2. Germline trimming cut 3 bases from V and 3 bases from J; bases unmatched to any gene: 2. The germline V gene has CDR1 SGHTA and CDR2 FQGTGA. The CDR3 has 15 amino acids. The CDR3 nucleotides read TGTGCCAGCAGCTTTAGCGGGGGGAACTACAATGAGCAGTTCTTC. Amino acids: CASSFSGGNYNEQFF. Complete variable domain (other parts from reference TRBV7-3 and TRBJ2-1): GAGVSQTPSNKVTEKGKYVELRCDPISGHTALYWYRQSLGQGPEFLIYFQGTGAADDSGLPNDRFFAVRPEGSVSTLKIQRTERGDSAVYLCASSFSGGNYNEQFFGPGTRLTVL.